A selection of T cell receptor beta chains follows, all from one sample in a study of T-cell reconstitution after alpha-beta-depleted transplantation in children. TCRdb re-derived calls from the PCR reads in MiXCR, one entry per CDR3 protein. This table holds around 370,000 distinct CDR3 sequences, 10% found once. Sequences were derived from PBMCs from the stem cell graft donor, sampled from the stem cell graft. These receptors were obtained from a human donor who donated a stem cell graft to a child with acute lymphoblastic leukemia. Each CDR3 is given with its conserved first and last residue. Fields, in order: J gene, clone size, D gene, V gene, CDR3 DNA, CDR3 protein. The D gene is left open where the match is weak. Part of the rows lack a size; the others show once, few, many or a class for expanded clones.

>TRBJ2-7|few|-|TRBV6-1
TGTGCCAGCAGCGAGACCCCTAAGTCCTACGAGCAGTACTTC
CASSETPKSYEQYF
>TRBJ2-5|few|-|TRBV27
TGTGCCAGCAGTTTATCGTCGGCAGACCAAGAGACCCAGTACTTC
CASSLSSADQETQYF
>TRBJ2-6|-|-|TRBV5-1
TGCGCCAGCTGCACCGGTGGGTCCGGGGCCAACGTCCTGACTTTC
CASCTGGSGANVLTF
>TRBJ2-4|once|TRBD1|TRBV11-1
TGTGCCAGCAGCTCAAATTCCGCCGTTGACAGGGTTTTCATTCAGTACTTC
CASSSNSAVDRVFIQYF
>TRBJ2-1|few|-|TRBV5-1
TGCGCCAGCAATCCCGCCGGCTCCTACAATGAGCAGTTCTTC
CASNPAGSYNEQFF
>TRBJ2-7|-|-|TRBV27
TGTGCCAGCAGTAGGGACTCGGGGGACCCTTTCTCCTACGAGCAGTACTTC
CASSRDSGDPFSYEQYF
>TRBJ2-1|-|-|TRBV20-1
TGCAGTGCTAGGCTAGCGACAAGCTCCTACAATGAGCAGTTCTTC
CSARLATSSYNEQFF
>TRBJ2-7|few|-|TRBV27
TGTGCCAGCACGTTTCATATTGCGGGACAGCTCGCCAGGGAGCAGTACTTC
CASTFHIAGQLAREQYF
>TRBJ2-7|-|-|TRBV5-5
TGTGCCAGCAGCCTAGGGGGGGACACGATTTCCTACGAGCAGTACTTC
CASSLGGDTISYEQYF
>TRBJ2-5|many|-|TRBV29-1
TGCAGCGCCCTGATGAGGGCGGACCAAGAGACCCAGTACTTC
CSALMRADQETQYF
>TRBJ1-1|-|-|TRBV7-8
TGTGCCAGCAGCTTAGTAGCGCCCTTGAACACTGAAGCTTTCTTT
CASSLVAPLNTEAFF
>TRBJ2-5|-|-|TRBV5-4
TGTGCCAGCAGCTTGTTTTCCACCGGAACCGGGGATCCACCAGAGACCCAGTACTTC
CASSLFSTGTGDPPETQYF
>TRBJ2-1|-|-|TRBV4-3
TGCGCCAGCAGCTGGGGCGTCAATGAGCAGTTCTTC
CASSWGVNEQFF
>TRBJ2-1|many|-|TRBV3-1
TGTGCCAGCAGCCAAGTTTCCGGTCTCTACAATGAGCAGTTCTTC
CASSQVSGLYNEQFF
>TRBJ2-1|few|TRBD2|TRBV28
TGTGCCAGCAGTAGCGGGGCCTCGTACAATGAGCAGTTCTTC
CASSSGASYNEQFF
>TRBJ2-1|-|-|TRBV12-3/TRBV12-4
TGTGCCAGCAGTTTACTCGGGGGTGGCGAGCAGTTCTTC
CASSLLGGGEQFF